The 26 T cell receptor beta chains presented below share a single source sample, sequenced in a study of cytomegalovirus exposure and HLA in healthy donors. PCR used 60 Vbeta primers and 13 Jbeta primers. TCRdb's copy holds only in-frame clones and misses some; the assay was immunoSEQ multiplex PCR. There are 90,000 to 100,000 clones in the sample; approximately 78% occur only once, and roughly 0.71% lies in the top ten. Sample: PBMCs. These receptors originate from a woman in her fifties or sixties in good health and CMV-seronegative.

This chain uses TRBV5-1 with TRBJ1-5; 10 bases are shared with TRBD1. CDR1 is SGHRS, CDR2 YFSETQ, per germline. After removal of 1 base from V and 0 bases from J, the junction contained 7 bases not matched to a gene. The CDR3 is 18 amino acids. DNA of the CDR3: TGCGCCAGCAGCTTGTCCCGGGACAGGGGCGGTAGCAATCAGCCCCAGCATTTT. This codes for CASSLSRDRGGSNQPQHF.

The chain uses TRBV5-4 and TRBJ1-1; D gene ambiguous. Germline V lookup: CDR1 SGHNT, CDR2 YYREEE (reference sequence). The CDR3 is made up of 14 amino acids. Trimming took 2 bases from V and 5 from J, leaving 13 bases between them. The CDR3 spells CASSFPTRETEAFF. The DNA of the CDR3 is TGTGCCAGCAGCTTCCCCACCCGCGAGACTGAAGCTTTCTTT.

This chain uses TRBV9 with TRBJ2-1, with a weak D call TRBD2 (6 bases). This CDR3 contains 15 residues. Germline V gene data show CDR1 as SGDLS and CDR2 as YYNGEE. V dropped 7 bases and J dropped 0 bases, with 14 bases sitting between them. The CDR3 bases are TGTGCCAGCCGTTCGGCGGGGACCTCCTACAATGAGCAGTTCTTC. Translation gives CASRSAGTSYNEQFF.

This chain uses TRBV19 with TRBJ1-2, with D unresolved. Germline values: CDR1 LNHDA, CDR2 SQIVND (reference sequence). CDR3 length: 15 amino acids. Trimming left V 3 bases short and J 4 bases short, with 15 bases between. Here the CDR3 reads CASSMGRTTGYGYTF. The CDR3 coding sequence is TGTGCCAGTAGTATGGGGAGGACGACTGGCTATGGCTACACCTTC.

Details on this clone: Sequence at one end of the junction differs from germline and may be a read error. The sample carries other DNA sequences with the same CDR3. The rearrangement links TRBV5-6 to TRBJ1-1; D is unresolved. The CDR3 runs 13 residues. Germline lookup yields CDR1 SGHDT and CDR2 YYEEEE. The CDR3 loop is CASSLGLNTEAFF. In DNA form, the CDR3 reads TGTGCCAGCAGCTTGGGACTGAATACTGAAGCTTTCTTT.

The rearrangement links TRBV28 to TRBJ2-2; D is perhaps TRBD1 (6 bases). This CDR3 contains 15 residues. CDR1 is MDHEN and CDR2 is SYDVKM in the germline V gene. V was cut by 2 bases and J by 4 bases, with 11 bases left in between. CDR3 sequence reads: CASSLVRGSTGELFF. CDR3 nucleotide sequence: TGTGCCAGCAGTTTAGTCAGGGGAAGCACCGGGGAGCTGTTTTTT.

The genes are TRBV4-1 and TRBJ2-7, with TRBD1 matching 10 bases. Germline-derived CDR1 and CDR2 are MGHRA and YSYEKL. V trimming: 0 bases; J trimming: 7 bases; junction bases outside the gene matches: 3. This CDR3 region has 14 residues. CDR3 nucleotide sequence: TGCGCCAGCAGCCAAGATTGGGGACAGGGGGAGCAGTACTTC. Encoded protein: CASSQDWGQGEQYF.

The chain couples TRBV7-2 to TRBJ2-2; TRBD1 aligns across 7 bases. CDR3 length equals 17 residues. The ends lost 5 bases at V and 2 bases at J; junction bases unmatched: 11. Germline CDR1 and CDR2: SGHTA and FQGNSA. The DNA for the CDR3 is TGTGCCAGCAGCCAAACCCGACAGGGAGTAAACACCGGGGAGCTGTTTTTT. Encoded protein: CASSQTRQGVNTGELFF.

This rearrangement joins TRBV15 to TRBJ2-3, with D tentatively TRBD1 (5 bases). Germline loops: CDR1 LNHNV, CDR2 YYDKDF (reference sequence). The CDR3 totals 16 residues. The V gene lost 4 bases and the J gene lost 0 bases, with 14 bases spanning the gap. CDR3 sequence: CATSMWGSSSTDTQYF. CDR3 bases: TGTGCCACCAGCATGTGGGGCAGCTCTAGCACAGATACGCAGTATTTT. Based on the CDR3 plus reference TRBV15 and TRBJ2-3, the full variable domain is DAMVIQNPRYQVTQFGKPVTLSCSQTLNHNVMYWYQQKSSQAPKLLFHYYDKDFNNEADTPDNFQSRRPNTSFCFLDIRSPGLGDTAMYLCATSMWGSSSTDTQYFGPGTRLTVL.

This chain links TRBV19 with TRBJ1-5, with a weak D call TRBD1 (6 bases). V was trimmed by 4 bases and J by 7 bases, leaving 17 bases between them. CDR3 length equals 15 residues. From germline, CDR1 is LNHDA and CDR2 SQIVND (reference sequence). CDR3 bases: TGTGCCAGTAGTACTATACAGGGCCGGGAACAGCCCCAGCATTTT. It encodes CASSTIQGREQPQHF.

The V and J genes are TRBV28 and TRBJ1-1; 7 bases map to TRBD1. The CDR3 loop spans 13 amino acids. Germline V gene sequence: CDR1 MDHEN, CDR2 SYDVKM. V lost 6 bases, J lost 6 bases, and 7 bases stayed unmatched. For the CDR3, the DNA is TGTGCCAGCAGACGACAGGGAGGTCCTGAAGCTTTCTTT. Translated: CASRRQGGPEAFF. The variable domain in full, completed from reference TRBV28 and TRBJ1-1, reads DVKVTQSSRYLVKRTGEKVFLECVQDMDHENMFWYRQDPGLGLRLIYFSYDVKMKEKGDIPEGYSVSREKKERFSLILESASTNQTSMYLCASRRQGGPEAFFGQGTRLTVV.

The V and J genes are TRBV10-1 and TRBJ1-1; no reliable D call. Trimming removed 3 bases from V and 4 bases from J, with 6 bases in between. The CDR3 spans 12 residues. The germline V gene encodes CDR1 WNHNN and CDR2 SYGVQD (reference sequence). CDR3 DNA sequence: TGCGCCAGCAGTGATATCGGCACTGAAGCTTTCTTT. As protein: CASSDIGTEAFF.

The V and J genes are TRBV6-5 and TRBJ2-7, with 8 bases identical to TRBD1. CDR3 size: 16 residues. Germline V gene lookup returns CDR1 MNHEY and CDR2 SVGAGI. V shed 0 bases and J 3 bases; nucleotides not matched to a gene: 7. The CDR3 DNA reads TGTGCCAGCAGTTACTCGCCGACAGGGGCCCACTACGAGCAGTACTTC. Translating it yields CASSYSPTGAHYEQYF.

This clone was counted a single time. The genes are TRBV5-6 and TRBJ1-2, with 8 positions matching TRBD1. Germline loops: CDR1 SGHDT, CDR2 YYEEEE. CDR3 length: 16 amino acids. J was trimmed by 5 bases and V by 1 base; bases with no gene match: 10. The CDR3 loop reads CASSLLGIDRGYGYTF. Written as DNA, the CDR3 is TGTGCCAGCAGCTTGTTGGGCATAGACAGGGGATATGGCTACACCTTC. The variable domain in full, with the rest retrieved from reference TRBV5-6 and TRBJ1-2, is DAGVTQSPTHLIKTRGQQVTLRCSPKSGHDTVSWYQQALGQGPQFIFQYYEEEERQRGNFPDRFSGHQFPNYSSELNVNALLLGDSALYLCASSLLGIDRGYGYTFGSGTRLTVV.

This clone has just one count. The V and J genes are TRBV20-1 and TRBJ2-1, with a weak D call TRBD1 (6 bases). There are 11 residues in the CDR3. The V end was cut by 7 bases, the J end by 12 bases, with 16 bases between. Germline V gene sequence: CDR1 DFQATT, CDR2 SNEGSKA (reference sequence). The CDR3 loop is CSVPSRGRQFF. Here the CDR3 DNA reads TGCAGTGTCCCGTCCAGGGGCCGGCAGTTCTTC.

V gene TRBV9 combines with J gene TRBJ2-5; 12 bases are shared with TRBD2. This CDR3 has 16 amino acids. The germline CDR1 and CDR2 sequences are SGDLS and YYNGEE. The trim removed 2 bases at V and 4 bases at J, leaving 6 bases unmatched. This CDR3 reads CASSVTSGGLGETQYF. In nucleotides, the CDR3 is TGTGCCAGCAGCGTGACTAGCGGGGGTCTGGGAGAGACCCAGTACTTC.

The rearrangement links TRBV12-5 to TRBJ2-5; 7 bases are a match to TRBD1. Germline values: CDR1 LGHNT, CDR2 FRNRAP. This CDR3 is built from 15 residues. Trimming cost V 1 base and J 5 bases; bases outside gene matches: 7. CDR3: CASGLGTGLRETQYF. The CDR3 DNA follows: TGTGCTAGTGGTTTGGGGACAGGATTACGGGAGACCCAGTACTTC.

The chain joins TRBV29-1 to TRBJ2-7, with a tentative D call TRBD1 (6 bases). Trimming stripped 6 bases from V and 7 bases from J, with 25 bases between. The CDR3 contains 15 residues. Per germline, CDR1 SQVTM and CDR2 ANQGSEA. CDR3 loop: CSVTFRQAISGEQYF. The CDR3 coding sequence is TGCAGCGTCACCTTCCGACAGGCCATATCCGGAGAGCAGTACTTC.

A few counts support this clone. The chain recombines TRBV5-4 with TRBJ1-1, with TRBD1 matching 8 bases. The V gene end was trimmed by 4 bases and the J gene end by 2 bases; junction bases not matched to a gene: 4. The CDR3 contains 14 residues. Germline loops: CDR1 SGHNT, CDR2 YYREEE (reference sequence). CDR3 sequence (DNA): TGTGCCAGCAGCAACAGGGGGGCAAACACTGAAGCTTTCTTT. Its protein is CASSNRGANTEAFF.

The J gene is TRBJ1-2, the V gene TRBV9; 8 bases are shared with TRBD1. The V gene end was trimmed by 2 bases and the J gene end by 8 bases; junction bases not matched to a gene: 5. CDR1 is SGDLS and CDR2 is YYNGEE in the germline V gene. This CDR3 has 13 amino acids. CDR3 loop: CASSVDGQGGYTF. CDR3 sequence (DNA): TGTGCCAGCAGCGTTGATGGACAGGGAGGCTACACCTTC.

The chain carries TRBV14 and TRBJ2-5, with 7 bases matching TRBD2. J was trimmed by 5 bases and V by 2 bases; bases with no gene match: 8. The CDR3 sequence is 15 residues long. Germline loops: CDR1 SGHDN, CDR2 FVKESK. CDR3 nucleotide sequence: TGTGCCAGCAGCCAATCTGGACTAGTGGGGGAGACCCAGTACTTC. Residues: CASSQSGLVGETQYF.

The chain couples TRBV7-2 to TRBJ2-7; D perhaps matches TRBD2 (6 bases). The CDR3 contains 15 residues. Between the trimmed V and J ends, which lost 4 bases and 2 bases, there was a span of 15 bases. The germline V gene encodes CDR1 SGHTA and CDR2 FQGNSA. The CDR3 spells CASSWGVGIAYEQYF. The CDR3 region has the DNA TGTGCCAGCAGCTGGGGGGTGGGGATAGCCTACGAGCAGTACTTC.

This rearrangement joins TRBV6-6 to TRBJ2-7; 8 nucleotides agree with TRBD1. CDR1 and CDR2 (germline): MNHNY, SVGAGI (reference sequence). V shed 6 bases and J 7 bases; nucleotides not matched to a gene: 8. This CDR3 contains 13 residues. The CDR3 coding sequence is TGTGCCAGCAGCCCGGACAGGGTGAGGGAGCAGTACTTC. This sequence encodes CASSPDRVREQYF.

This chain uses TRBV5-4 with TRBJ2-2; 7 positions match TRBD2. The V gene's germline CDR1 is SGHNT and CDR2 YYREEE (reference sequence). Trimming at V came to 1 base and at J to 3 bases, leaving 3 bases not matched to a gene. The CDR3 has 15 residues. This chain's CDR3 is CASSLRGVDTGELFF. DNA of the CDR3: TGTGCCAGCAGCTTGCGGGGGGTCGACACCGGGGAGCTGTTTTTT.

The rearrangement links TRBV14 to TRBJ2-7; no firm D call. V shed 0 bases and J shed 2 bases, with 8 bases lying between them. The CDR3 runs 14 residues. Germline CDR1 SGHDN, CDR2 FVKESK. CDR3 sequence reads: CASSQDAVPYEQYF. DNA of the CDR3: TGTGCCAGCAGCCAAGACGCAGTACCCTACGAGCAGTACTTC.

The chain combines TRBV7-2 with TRBJ1-2, with 11 bases fitting TRBD1. Per germline, CDR1 SGHTA and CDR2 FQGNSA. The CDR3 loop spans 16 amino acids. With V trimmed by 1 base and J by 8 bases, 9 bases remained unmatched. CDR3 sequence: CASSLVYGQGAGGYTF. The DNA of the CDR3 is TGTGCCAGCAGCTTAGTGTACGGACAGGGGGCGGGAGGCTACACCTTC.